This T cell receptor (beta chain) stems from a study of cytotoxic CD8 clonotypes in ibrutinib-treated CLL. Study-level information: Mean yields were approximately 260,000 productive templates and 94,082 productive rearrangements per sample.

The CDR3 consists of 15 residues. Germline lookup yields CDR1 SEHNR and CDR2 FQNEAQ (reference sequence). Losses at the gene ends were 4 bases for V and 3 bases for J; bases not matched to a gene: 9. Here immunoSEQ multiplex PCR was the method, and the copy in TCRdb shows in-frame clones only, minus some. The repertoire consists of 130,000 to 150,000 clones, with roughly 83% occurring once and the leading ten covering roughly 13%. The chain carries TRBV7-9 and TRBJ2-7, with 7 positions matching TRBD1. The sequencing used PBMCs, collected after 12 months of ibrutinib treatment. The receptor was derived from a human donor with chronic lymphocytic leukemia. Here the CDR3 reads CASSSPGQSYYEQYF. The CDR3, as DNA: TGTGCCAGCAGCTCCCCGGGACAGTCATACTACGAGCAGTACTTC.